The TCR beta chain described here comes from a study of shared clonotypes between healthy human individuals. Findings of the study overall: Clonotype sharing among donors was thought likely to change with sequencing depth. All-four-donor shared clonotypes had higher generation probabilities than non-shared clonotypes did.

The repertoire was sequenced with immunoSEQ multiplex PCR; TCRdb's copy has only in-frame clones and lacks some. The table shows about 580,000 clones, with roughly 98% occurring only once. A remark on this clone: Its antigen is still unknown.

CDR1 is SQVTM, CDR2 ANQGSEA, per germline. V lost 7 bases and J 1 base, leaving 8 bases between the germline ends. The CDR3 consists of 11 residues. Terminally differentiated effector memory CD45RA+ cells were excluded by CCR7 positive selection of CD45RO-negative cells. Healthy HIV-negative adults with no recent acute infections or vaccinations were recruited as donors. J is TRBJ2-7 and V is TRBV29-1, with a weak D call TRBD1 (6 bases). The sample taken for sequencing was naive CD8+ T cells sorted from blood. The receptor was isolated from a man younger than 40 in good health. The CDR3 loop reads CSEDSSYEQYF. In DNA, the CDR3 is TGCAGCGAGGACAGTTCCTACGAGCAGTACTTC.